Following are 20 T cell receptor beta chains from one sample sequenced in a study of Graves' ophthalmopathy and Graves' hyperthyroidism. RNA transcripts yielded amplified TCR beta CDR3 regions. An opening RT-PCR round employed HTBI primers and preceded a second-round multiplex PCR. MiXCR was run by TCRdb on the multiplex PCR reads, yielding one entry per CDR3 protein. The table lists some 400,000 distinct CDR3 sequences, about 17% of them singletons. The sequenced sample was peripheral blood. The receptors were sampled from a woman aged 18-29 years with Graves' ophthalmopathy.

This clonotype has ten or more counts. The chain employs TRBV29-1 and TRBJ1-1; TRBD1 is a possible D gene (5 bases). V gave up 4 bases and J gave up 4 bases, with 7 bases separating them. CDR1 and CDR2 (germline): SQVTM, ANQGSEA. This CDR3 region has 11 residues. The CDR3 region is CSVGGATEAFF. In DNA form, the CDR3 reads TGCAGCGTTGGAGGGGCCACTGAAGCTTTCTTT.

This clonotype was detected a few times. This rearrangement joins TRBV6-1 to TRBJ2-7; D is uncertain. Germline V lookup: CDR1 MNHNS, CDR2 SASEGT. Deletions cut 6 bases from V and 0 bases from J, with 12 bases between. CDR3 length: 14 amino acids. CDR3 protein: CASSPAGRSYEQYF. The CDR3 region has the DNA TGTGCCAGCAGCCCTGCCGGACGCTCCTACGAGCAGTACTTC.

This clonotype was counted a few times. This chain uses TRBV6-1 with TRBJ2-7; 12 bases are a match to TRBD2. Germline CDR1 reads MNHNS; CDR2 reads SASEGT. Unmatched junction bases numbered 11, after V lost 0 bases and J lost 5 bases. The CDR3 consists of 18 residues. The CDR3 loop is CASSEAALAGGSDDEQYF. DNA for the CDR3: TGTGCCAGCAGTGAAGCAGCGCTAGCGGGAGGGTCGGACGACGAGCAGTACTTC.

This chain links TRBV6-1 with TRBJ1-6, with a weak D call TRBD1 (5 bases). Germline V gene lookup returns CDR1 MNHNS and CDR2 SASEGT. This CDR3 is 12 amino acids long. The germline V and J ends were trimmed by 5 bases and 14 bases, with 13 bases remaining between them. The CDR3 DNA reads TGTGCCAGCAGTCGAAATCGGGGGACCCTCCACTTT. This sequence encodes CASSRNRGTLHF.

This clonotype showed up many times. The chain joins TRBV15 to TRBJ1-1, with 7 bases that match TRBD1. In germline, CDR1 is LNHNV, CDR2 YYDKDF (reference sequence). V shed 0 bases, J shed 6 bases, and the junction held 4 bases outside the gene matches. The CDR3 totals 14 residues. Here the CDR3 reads CATSREGGNAEAFF. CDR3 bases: TGTGCCACCAGCAGAGAAGGGGGCAATGCTGAAGCTTTCTTT.

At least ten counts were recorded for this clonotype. In DNA form, the CDR3 reads TGTGCCAGCAGTGTCGGGGCTACGAACACTGAAGCTTTCTTT. It yields the protein CASSVGATNTEAFF. The chain is built from TRBV2 and TRBJ1-1, with D possibly TRBD1 on 5 matching bases. CDR1 SNHLY and CDR2 FYNNEI come from the germline V gene. The CDR3 runs to 14 residues. The V end lost 4 bases, the J end lost 1 base, and 10 bases lay between the germline ends.

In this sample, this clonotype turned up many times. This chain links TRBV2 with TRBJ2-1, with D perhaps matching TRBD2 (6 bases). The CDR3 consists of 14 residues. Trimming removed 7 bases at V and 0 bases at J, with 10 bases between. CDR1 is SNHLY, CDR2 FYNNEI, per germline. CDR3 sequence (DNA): TGTGCCAGCATGAAGGAGGGCTCCTACAATGAGCAGTTCTTC. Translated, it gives CASMKEGSYNEQFF.

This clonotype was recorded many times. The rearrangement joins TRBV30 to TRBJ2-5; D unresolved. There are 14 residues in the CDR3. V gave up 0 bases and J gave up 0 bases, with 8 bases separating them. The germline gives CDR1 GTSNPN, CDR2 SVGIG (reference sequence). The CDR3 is CAWSVPRYQETQYF. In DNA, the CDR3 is TGTGCCTGGAGTGTTCCAAGGTACCAAGAGACCCAGTACTTC.

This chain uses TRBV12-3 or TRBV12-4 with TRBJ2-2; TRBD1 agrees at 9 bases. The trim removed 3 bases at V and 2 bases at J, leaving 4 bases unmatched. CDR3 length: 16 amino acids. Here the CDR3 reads CASSLLDRGNTGELFF. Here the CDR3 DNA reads TGTGCCAGCAGTTTGCTGGACAGGGGTAACACCGGGGAGCTGTTTTTT.

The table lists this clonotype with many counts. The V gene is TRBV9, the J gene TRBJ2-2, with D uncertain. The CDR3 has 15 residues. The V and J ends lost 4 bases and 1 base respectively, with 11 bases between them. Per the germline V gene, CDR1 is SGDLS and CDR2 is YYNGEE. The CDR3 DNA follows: TGTGCCAGCAGCACCCGGGCTCTGAACACCGGGGAGCTGTTTTTT. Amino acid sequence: CASSTRALNTGELFF.

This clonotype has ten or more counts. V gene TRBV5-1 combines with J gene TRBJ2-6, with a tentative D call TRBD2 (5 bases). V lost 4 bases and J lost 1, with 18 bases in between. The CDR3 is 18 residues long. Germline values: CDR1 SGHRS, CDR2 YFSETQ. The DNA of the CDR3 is TGCGCCAGCAGCAGCTCGGGGAGAAGGTCATCTGGGGCCAACGTCCTGACTTTC. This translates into CASSSSGRRSSGANVLTF.

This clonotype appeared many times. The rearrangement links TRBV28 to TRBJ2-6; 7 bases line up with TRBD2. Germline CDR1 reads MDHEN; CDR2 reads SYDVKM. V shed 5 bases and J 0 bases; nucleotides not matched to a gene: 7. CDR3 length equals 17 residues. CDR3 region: CASSTMWGGSGANVLTF. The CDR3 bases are TGTGCCAGCAGTACTATGTGGGGGGGCTCTGGGGCCAACGTCCTGACTTTC.

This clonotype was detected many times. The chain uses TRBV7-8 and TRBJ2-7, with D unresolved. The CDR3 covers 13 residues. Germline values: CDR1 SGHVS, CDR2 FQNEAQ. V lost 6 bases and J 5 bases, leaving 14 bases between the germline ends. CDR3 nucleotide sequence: TGTGCCAGCAGTCGGCGGCTTGGTAACGAGCAGTACTTC. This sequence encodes CASSRRLGNEQYF.

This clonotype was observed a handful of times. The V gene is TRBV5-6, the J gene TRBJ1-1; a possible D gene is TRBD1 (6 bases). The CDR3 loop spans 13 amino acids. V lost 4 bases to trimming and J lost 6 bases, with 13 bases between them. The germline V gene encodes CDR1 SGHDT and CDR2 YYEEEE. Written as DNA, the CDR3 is TGTGCCAGCAGCCACACAGGGAGACCTGAAGCTTTCTTT. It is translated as CASSHTGRPEAFF.

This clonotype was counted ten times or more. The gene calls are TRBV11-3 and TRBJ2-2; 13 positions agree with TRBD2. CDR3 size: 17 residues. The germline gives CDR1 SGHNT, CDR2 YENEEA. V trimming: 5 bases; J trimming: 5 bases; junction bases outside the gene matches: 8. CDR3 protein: CASSQGLAGVPTGELFF. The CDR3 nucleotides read TGTGCCAGCAGCCAAGGACTAGCGGGAGTCCCAACCGGGGAGCTGTTTTTT.

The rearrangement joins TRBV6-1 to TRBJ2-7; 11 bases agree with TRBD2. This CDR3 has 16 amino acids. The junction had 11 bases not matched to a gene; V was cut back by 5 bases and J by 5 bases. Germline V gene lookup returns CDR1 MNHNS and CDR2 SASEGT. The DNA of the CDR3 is TGTGCCAGCAGTACACTAGCGGGAGTTCAGGGGAACGAGCAGTACTTC. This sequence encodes CASSTLAGVQGNEQYF.

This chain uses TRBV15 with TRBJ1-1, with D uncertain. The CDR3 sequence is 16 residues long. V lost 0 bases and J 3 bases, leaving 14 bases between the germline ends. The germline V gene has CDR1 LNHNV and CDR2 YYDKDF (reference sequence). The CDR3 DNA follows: TGTGCCACCAGCAGAGATCAGCCCCTATTGGACACTGAAGCTTTCTTT. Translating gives CATSRDQPLLDTEAFF.

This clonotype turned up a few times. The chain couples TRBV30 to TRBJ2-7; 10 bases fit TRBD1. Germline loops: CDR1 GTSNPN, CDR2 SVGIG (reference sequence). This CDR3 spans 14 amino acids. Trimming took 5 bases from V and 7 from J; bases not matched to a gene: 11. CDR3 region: CAWARDRGLGEQYF. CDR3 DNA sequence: TGTGCCTGGGCCCGGGACAGGGGCCTCGGGGAGCAGTACTTC.

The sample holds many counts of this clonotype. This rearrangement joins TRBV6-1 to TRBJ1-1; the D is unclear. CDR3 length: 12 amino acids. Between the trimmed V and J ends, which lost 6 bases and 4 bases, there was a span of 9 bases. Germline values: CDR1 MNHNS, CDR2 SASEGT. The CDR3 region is CASREPATEAFF. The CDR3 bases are TGTGCCAGCAGGGAACCGGCCACTGAAGCTTTCTTT.

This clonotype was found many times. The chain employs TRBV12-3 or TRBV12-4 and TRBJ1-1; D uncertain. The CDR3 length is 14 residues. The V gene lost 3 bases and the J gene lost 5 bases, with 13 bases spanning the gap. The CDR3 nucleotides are TGTGCCAGCAGTTTTTCGGTCGGGGAGACTGAAGCTTTCTTT. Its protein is CASSFSVGETEAFF.